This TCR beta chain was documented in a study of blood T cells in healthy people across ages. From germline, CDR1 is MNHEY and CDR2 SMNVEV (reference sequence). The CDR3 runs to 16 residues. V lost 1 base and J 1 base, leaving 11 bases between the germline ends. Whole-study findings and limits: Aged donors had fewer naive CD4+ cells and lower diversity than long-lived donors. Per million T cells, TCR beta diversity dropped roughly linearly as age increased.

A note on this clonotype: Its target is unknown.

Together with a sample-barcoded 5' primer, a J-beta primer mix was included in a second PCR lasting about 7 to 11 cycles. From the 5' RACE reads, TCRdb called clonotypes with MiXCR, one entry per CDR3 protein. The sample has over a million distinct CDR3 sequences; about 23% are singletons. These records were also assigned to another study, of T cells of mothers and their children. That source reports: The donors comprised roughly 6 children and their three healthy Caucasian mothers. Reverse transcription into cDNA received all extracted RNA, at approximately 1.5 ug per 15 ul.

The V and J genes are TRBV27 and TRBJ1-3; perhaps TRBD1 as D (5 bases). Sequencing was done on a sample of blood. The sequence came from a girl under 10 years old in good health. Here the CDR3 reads CASSLFGANSGNTIYF. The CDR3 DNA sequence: TGTGCCAGCAGTTTATTCGGGGCGAATTCTGGAAACACCATATATTTT.